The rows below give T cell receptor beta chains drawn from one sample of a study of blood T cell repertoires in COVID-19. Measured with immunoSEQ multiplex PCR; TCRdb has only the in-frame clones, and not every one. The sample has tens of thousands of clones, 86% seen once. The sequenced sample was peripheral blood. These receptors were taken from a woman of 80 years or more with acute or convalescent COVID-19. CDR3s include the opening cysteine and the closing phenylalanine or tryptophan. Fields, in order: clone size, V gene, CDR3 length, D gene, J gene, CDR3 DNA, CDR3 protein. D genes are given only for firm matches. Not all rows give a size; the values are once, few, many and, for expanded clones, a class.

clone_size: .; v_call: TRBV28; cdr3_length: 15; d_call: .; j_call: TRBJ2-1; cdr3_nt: TGTGCCAGCTTAAAACAGGGTAATACCTACAATGAGCAGTTCTTC; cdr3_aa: CASLKQGNTYNEQFF
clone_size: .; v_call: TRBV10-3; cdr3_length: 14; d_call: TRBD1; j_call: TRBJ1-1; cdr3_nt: TGTGCCATCAGCAATAATCCGGGACAGAGTGAAGCTTTCTTT; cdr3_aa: CAISNNPGQSEAFF
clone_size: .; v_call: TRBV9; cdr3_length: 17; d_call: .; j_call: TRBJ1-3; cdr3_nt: TGTGCCAGCAGCGTGGGATTAGACAGGAGAGTTGGAAACACCATATATTTT; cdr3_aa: CASSVGLDRRVGNTIYF
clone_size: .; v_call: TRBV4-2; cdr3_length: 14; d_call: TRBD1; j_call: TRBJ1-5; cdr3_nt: TGTGCCAGCAGCCGCCGACAGGGGCTTTCATCCCAGCATTTT; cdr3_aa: CASSRRQGLSSQHF
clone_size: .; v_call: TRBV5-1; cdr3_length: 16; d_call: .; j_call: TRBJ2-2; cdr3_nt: TGCGCCAGCAGCTGGGGGTCGGGAGTCGGCACCGGGGAGCTGTTTTTT; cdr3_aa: CASSWGSGVGTGELFF
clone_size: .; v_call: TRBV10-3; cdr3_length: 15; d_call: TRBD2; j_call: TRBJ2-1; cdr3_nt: TGTGCCATCAGTGATGCGGTAGCGGGAGTGAATGAGCAGTTCTTC; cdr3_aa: CAISDAVAGVNEQFF
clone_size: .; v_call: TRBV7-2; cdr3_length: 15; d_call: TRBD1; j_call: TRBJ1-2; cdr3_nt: TGTGCCAGCAGCCCCGGGACAGGGATAGTCTATGGCTACACCTTC; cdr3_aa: CASSPGTGIVYGYTF
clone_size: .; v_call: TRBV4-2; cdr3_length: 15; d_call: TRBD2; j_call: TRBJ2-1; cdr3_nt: TGTGCCAGCAGGACTAGCGGGAGGGATTACAATGAGCAGTTCTTC; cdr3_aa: CASRTSGRDYNEQFF
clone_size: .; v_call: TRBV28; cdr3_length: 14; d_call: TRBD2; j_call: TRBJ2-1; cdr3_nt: TGTGCCAGCAGACTAGGCGCGGGAGGGGGTGAGCAGTTCTTC; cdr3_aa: CASRLGAGGGEQFF
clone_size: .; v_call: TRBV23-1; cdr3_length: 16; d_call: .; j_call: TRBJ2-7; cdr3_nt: TGCGCCAGCAGTCAATCCCTCGGGACTTACGCCTACGAGCAGTACTTC; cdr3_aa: CASSQSLGTYAYEQYF
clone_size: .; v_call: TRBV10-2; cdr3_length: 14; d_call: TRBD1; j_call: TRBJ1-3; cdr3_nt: TGCGCCAGCAGCCGGGACAGAAACGCGGACACCATATATTTT; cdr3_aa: CASSRDRNADTIYF
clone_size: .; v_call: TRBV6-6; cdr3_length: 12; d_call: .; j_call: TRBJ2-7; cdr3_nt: TGTGCCAGCAGCCCAGGGACCTACGAGCAGTACTTC; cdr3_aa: CASSPGTYEQYF
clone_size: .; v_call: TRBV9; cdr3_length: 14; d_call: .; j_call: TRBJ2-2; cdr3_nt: TGTGCCAGCAGCCTCGACAGGAACACCGGGGAGCTGTTTTTT; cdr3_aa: CASSLDRNTGELFF
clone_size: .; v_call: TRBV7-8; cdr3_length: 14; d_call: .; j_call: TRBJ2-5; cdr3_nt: TGTGCCAGCAGTAATAGTGACAGGCGGGAGACCCAGTACTTC; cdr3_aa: CASSNSDRRETQYF
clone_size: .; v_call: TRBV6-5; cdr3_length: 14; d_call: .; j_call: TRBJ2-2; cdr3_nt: TGTGCCAGCAGTTACCTAGCGAACACCGGGGAGCTGTTTTTT; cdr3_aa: CASSYLANTGELFF
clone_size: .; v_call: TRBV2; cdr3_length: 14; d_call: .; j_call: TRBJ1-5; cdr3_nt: TGTGCCAGCCAGGGCGTTTATAGCAATCAGCCCCAGCATTTT; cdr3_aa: CASQGVYSNQPQHF
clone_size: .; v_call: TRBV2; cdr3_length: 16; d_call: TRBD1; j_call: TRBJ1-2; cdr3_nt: TGTGCCAGCAGCGAATTGGGACAGAGACCCCAGTATGGCTACACCTTC; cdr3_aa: CASSELGQRPQYGYTF
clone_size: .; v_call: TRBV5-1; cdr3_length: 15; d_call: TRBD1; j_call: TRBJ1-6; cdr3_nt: TGCGCCAGCAGCCCTCAACAGGGGAGCAATTCACCCCTCCACTTT; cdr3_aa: CASSPQQGSNSPLHF
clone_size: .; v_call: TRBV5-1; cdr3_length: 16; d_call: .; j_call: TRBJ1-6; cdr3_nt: TGCGCCAGCAGCTTGGATGGGGCCCTTGATAATTCACCCCTCCACTTT; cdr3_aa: CASSLDGALDNSPLHF
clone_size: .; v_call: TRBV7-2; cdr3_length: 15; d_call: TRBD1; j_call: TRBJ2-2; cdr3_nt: TGTGCCAGCAGCTCCCGGACAGGGAGGACCGGGGAGCTGTTTTTT; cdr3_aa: CASSSRTGRTGELFF
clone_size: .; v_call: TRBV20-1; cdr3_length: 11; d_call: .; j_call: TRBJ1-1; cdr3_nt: TGCAGTGCTAGAGATCGGGGGAAAGCTTTCTTT; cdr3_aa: CSARDRGKAFF
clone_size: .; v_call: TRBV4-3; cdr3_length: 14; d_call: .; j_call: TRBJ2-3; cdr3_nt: TGCGCCAGCAGCCAAAGGGAGAGCACAGATACGCAGTATTTT; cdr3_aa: CASSQRESTDTQYF
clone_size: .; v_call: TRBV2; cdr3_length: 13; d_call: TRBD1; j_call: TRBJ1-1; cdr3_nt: TGTGCCAGCAGTGAAGCTTGGGACAGAGAAGCTTTCTTT; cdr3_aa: CASSEAWDREAFF
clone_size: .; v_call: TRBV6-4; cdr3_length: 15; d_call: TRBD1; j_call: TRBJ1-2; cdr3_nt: TGTGCCAGCCGCGGGACAGGGAGAGCCAACTATGGCTACACCTTC; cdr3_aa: CASRGTGRANYGYTF
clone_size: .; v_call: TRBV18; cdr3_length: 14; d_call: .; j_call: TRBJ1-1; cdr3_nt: TGTGCCAGCTCACCCGGAAGAAGCGACACTGAAGCTTTCTTT; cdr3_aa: CASSPGRSDTEAFF
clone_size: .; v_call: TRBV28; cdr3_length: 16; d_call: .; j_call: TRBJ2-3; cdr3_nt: TGTGCCAGCAGTACCACGGGGGGACACATCACAGATACGCAGTATTTT; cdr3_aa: CASSTTGGHITDTQYF
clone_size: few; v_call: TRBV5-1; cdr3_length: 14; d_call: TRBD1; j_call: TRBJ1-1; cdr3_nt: TGCGCCAGCAGCCAGGGACAGCCAAACACTGAAGCTTTCTTT; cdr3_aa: CASSQGQPNTEAFF
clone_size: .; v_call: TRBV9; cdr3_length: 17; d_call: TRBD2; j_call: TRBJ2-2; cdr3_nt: TGTGCCAGCAGCGTCACGGGGCTAGCGGGAGAGGGCGGGGAGCTGTTTTTT; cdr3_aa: CASSVTGLAGEGGELFF
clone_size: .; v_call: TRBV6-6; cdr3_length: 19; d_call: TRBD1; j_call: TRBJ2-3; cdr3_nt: TGTGCCAGCAGTCCCGGGACAGGGCCCTTGTTGGGAAACACAGATACGCAGTATTTT; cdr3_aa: CASSPGTGPLLGNTDTQYF
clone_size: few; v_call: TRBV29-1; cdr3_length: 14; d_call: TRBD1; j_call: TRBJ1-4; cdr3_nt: TGCAGCGTTTCGAACAGGGGGCCGAATGAAAAACTGTTTTTT; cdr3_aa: CSVSNRGPNEKLFF
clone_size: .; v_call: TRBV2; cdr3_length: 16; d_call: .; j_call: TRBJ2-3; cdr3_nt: TGTGCCAGCAGTGGCTGGTCGTTAGCGGGCACAGATACGCAGTATTTT; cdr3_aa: CASSGWSLAGTDTQYF